The 27 T cell receptor beta chains in this list originate from one sample, sequenced in a study of CXCR3-negative and CXCR3-positive naive CD8 T cells. Each TRB cDNA library was prepared by 5' RACE (with UMI labels). TCRdb reprocessed the 5' RACE reads and stores each CDR3 protein as one record, lacking DNA. This repertoire includes 4,500 to 6,000 distinct CDR3 sequences. The study's findings and limits: CXCR3-positive naive cells carried more hydrophobic TRB CDR3s than CXCR3-negative ones.

These TCRs are of unknown antigen specificity. The sample was naive CXCR3+ CD8+ T cells from blood. Specified subset: CD45RO-CCR7+CD27+CD95- naive CD8+ T cells expressing CXCR3 (TNR3+). The receptor set was obtained from a human donor in good health. Some clones in this sample may be carry-over from other donors' samples.

The chain has TRBV29-1 and TRBJ1-2. The CDR3 covers 13 residues. Looked up from germline, CDR1 is SQVTM and CDR2 is ANQGSEA. The CDR3 reads CSVEASNGDGYTF.

The chain has TRBV28 and TRBJ1-1; with no DNA, the TCRdb D assignment of TRBD1 cannot be verified. The CDR3 covers 16 residues. Per the germline V gene, CDR1 is MDHEN and CDR2 is SYDVKM. The CDR3 protein is CASSLTGGGVTTEAFF.

This clonotype is medium-sized by frequency. J is TRBJ2-1 and V is TRBV6-5. Germline V gene sequence: CDR1 MNHEY, CDR2 SVGAGI. The CDR3 is made up of 15 amino acids. CDR3 loop: CASSSSVGVANEQFF.

By frequency, this clonotype is medium-sized. The chain has TRBV12-3 or TRBV12-4 and TRBJ2-4; the TCRdb D gene call, TRBD1, has no DNA to confirm it. This CDR3 has 15 residues. This CDR3 is CASSVGTPGGSIQYF.

The CDR3 loop is CASSLESAGELFF. The rearrangement uses TRBV7-9 and TRBJ2-2; no DNA is available, so the TRBD2 call from TCRdb remains unchecked. The CDR3 is 13 amino acids. The germline V gene has CDR1 SEHNR and CDR2 FQNEAQ (reference sequence).

By frequency, this clonotype is medium-sized. This chain joins TRBV12-3 or TRBV12-4 and TRBJ2-3; TCRdb returns TRBD1, unconfirmable since there is no DNA. The CDR3 sequence is 13 residues long. The chain's CDR3 is CASNHGMADTQYF.

The chain employs TRBV29-1 and TRBJ1-1. The CDR3 extends over 12 amino acids. Germline CDR1 reads SQVTM; CDR2 reads ANQGSEA. The chain's CDR3 is CSVERMNTEAFF.

This clonotype counts as medium-sized by frequency. The V gene is TRBV4-1, the J gene TRBJ2-7; TCRdb lists TRBD2, though no DNA is available to test this call. From germline, CDR1 is MGHRA and CDR2 YSYEKL. The CDR3 length is 13 residues. Here the CDR3 reads CASSHLSGSEQYF.

Measured by frequency, this clonotype is medium-sized. The gene calls are TRBV20-1 and TRBJ1-1; TCRdb picks TRBD1, but there is no DNA to check that call. The CDR3 covers 12 residues. Germline V gives CDR1 DFQATT, CDR2 SNEGSKA (reference sequence). CDR3 protein: CSATWGGTEAFF.

V gene TRBV5-6 combines with J gene TRBJ2-2; the TRBD2 assignment by TCRdb is unverifiable without DNA. Germline lookup yields CDR1 SGHDT and CDR2 YYEEEE. The CDR3 covers 14 residues. CDR3 sequence reads: CASSSGLATGELFF.

According to its frequency, this clonotype is medium-sized. This chain connects TRBV20-1 to TRBJ2-7; the TCRdb call, TRBD1, lacks DNA for checking. Germline V gene data show CDR1 as DFQATT and CDR2 as SNEGSKA (reference sequence). The CDR3 totals 13 residues. CDR3 protein: CSAVGQGPVEQYF.

The CDR3 sequence: CASRSPTNTGELFF. The rearrangement links TRBV12-3 or TRBV12-4 to TRBJ2-2; with no DNA, the TCRdb D assignment of TRBD1 cannot be verified. The CDR3 extends over 14 amino acids.

V usage is TRBV18 and J usage is TRBJ2-1; TCRdb's D call, TRBD2, is unchecked because there is no DNA. CDR1 is KGHSH and CDR2 is LQKENI in the germline V gene. CDR3 size: 18 residues. The CDR3 loop reads CASSPFQREAGAYNEQFF.

Judged by frequency, this clonotype is medium-sized. V gene TRBV29-1 combines with J gene TRBJ2-7; the TCRdb D gene call, TRBD1, has no DNA to confirm it. Germline CDR1 reads SQVTM; CDR2 reads ANQGSEA. The CDR3 contains 12 residues. Here the CDR3 reads CSGSGHSYEQYF.

The chain links TRBV7-2 to TRBJ2-5; the TCRdb D gene call, TRBD2, has no DNA to confirm it. Looked up from germline, CDR1 is SGHTA and CDR2 is FQGNSA. This CDR3 region has 16 residues. This chain's CDR3 is CASSSTSGRVPRTQYF.

This rearrangement joins TRBV9 to TRBJ2-1; TCRdb proposes TRBD2, but this gene call is untestable without DNA. The germline V gene encodes CDR1 SGDLS and CDR2 YYNGEE. This CDR3 comprises 17 residues. The CDR3 sequence is CASSAEPLAVALYEQFF.

V is TRBV13 and J is TRBJ2-7; absent DNA, TCRdb's TRBD1 call cannot be checked. CDR1 and CDR2 (germline): PRHDT, FYEKMQ (reference sequence). This CDR3 spans 16 amino acids. CDR3 amino acids: CASSLLAGVSPGEQYF.

Considering frequency, this clonotype is medium-sized. The chain has TRBV10-3 and TRBJ1-1; TCRdb's D call of TRBD1 is untestable without DNA. The CDR3 runs to 15 residues. Per germline, CDR1 ENHRY and CDR2 SYGVKD. CDR3 amino acids: CAISESTRGGLEAFF.

This clonotype is classed as medium-sized by frequency. V and J are TRBV27 and TRBJ1-1. The CDR3 length is 13 residues. The germline CDR1 and CDR2 sequences are MNHEY and SMNVEV (reference sequence). The CDR3 sequence is CASSIAKNTEAFF.

This clonotype is identified as medium-sized (0.01 to 0.1%) from frequency. The chain joins TRBV29-1 to TRBJ2-3. Germline loops: CDR1 SQVTM, CDR2 ANQGSEA. The CDR3 is 12 amino acids. CDR3 region: CSVDKTPYTQYF.

The V and J genes are TRBV29-1 and TRBJ2-7; TCRdb picks TRBD1, but there is no DNA to check that call. The germline gives CDR1 SQVTM, CDR2 ANQGSEA. The CDR3 loop spans 16 amino acids. CDR3 in amino acids: CSVEGGQDPSSYEQYF.

The chain combines TRBV4-3 with TRBJ2-3; TCRdb calls TRBD1, which cannot be checked without DNA. Germline CDR1 is LGHNA and CDR2 is YSLEER. The CDR3 consists of 14 residues. The CDR3 spells CASSQFSGADTQYF.

By frequency, this clonotype registers medium-sized. The rearrangement joins TRBV5-1 to TRBJ2-7; lacking DNA, the TRBD1 call made by TCRdb goes unchecked. This CDR3 comprises 14 residues. From germline, CDR1 is SGHRS and CDR2 YFSETQ. CDR3 region: CASSLWGAGYEQYF. Together with reference TRBV5-1 and TRBJ2-7, the CDR3 gives the full variable domain: KAGVTQTPRYLIKTRGQQVTLSCSPISGHRSVSWYQQTPGQGLQFLFEYFSETQRNKGNFPGRFSGRQFSNSRSEMNVSTLELGDSALYLCASSLWGAGYEQYFGPGTRLTVT.

The chain combines TRBV7-9 with TRBJ1-2; TCRdb selects TRBD1, and the lack of DNA leaves this call unchecked. CDR1 SEHNR and CDR2 FQNEAQ come from the germline V gene (reference sequence). The CDR3 spans 17 residues. This CDR3 reads CASSFDARDGANYGYTF.

This clonotype shows up as medium-sized by frequency. The chain uses TRBV20-1 and TRBJ1-4; the TCRdb call, TRBD1, lacks DNA for checking. The germline V gene has CDR1 DFQATT and CDR2 SNEGSKA (reference sequence). The CDR3 runs 13 residues. This CDR3 reads CSARDRGNEKLFF.

Measured by frequency, this clonotype is medium-sized. This sequence joins TRBV6-6 and TRBJ2-6; the D call from TCRdb, TRBD2, cannot be confirmed without DNA. This CDR3 has 19 residues. Germline CDR1 reads MNHNY; CDR2 reads SVGAGI (reference sequence). The CDR3 loop is CASSPRQGEGGTGANVLTF.

The rearrangement uses TRBV6-5 and TRBJ1-5. The germline V gene has CDR1 MNHEY and CDR2 SVGAGI. The CDR3 consists of 17 residues. The CDR3 sequence: CASSYSMIRGPNQPQHF.